This entry is about one T cell receptor beta chain. The data stem from a study of blood T cell repertoires in COVID-19. Study in general: COVID-19 samples collected from the United States, Italy and Spain covered acute and convalescent phases. Sample material is recorded as cDNA or gDNA derived from T cells, B-cell-depleted T cells, or PBMCs.

Authors' processing steps: Amplifying reference gene primers gave estimates of nucleated cell counts. Here immunoSEQ multiplex PCR was the method, and the copy in TCRdb shows in-frame clones only, minus some. From that table come the V and J calls and clone size; the DNA was used to work out D and trimming. The sample carries under 150,000 clones, more than 80% recorded once. Germline V lookup: CDR1 MDHEN, CDR2 SYDVKM. V trimming: 6 bases; J trimming: 2 bases; junction bases outside the gene matches: 8. The CDR3 spans 15 residues. Sequenced: peripheral blood. The chain employs TRBV28 and TRBJ1-1, with 8 bases that match TRBD1. The clonotype was recovered from a woman aged 45-59 years with acute or convalescent COVID-19. Here the CDR3 reads CASSRGDRRNTEAFF. The CDR3 DNA follows: TGTGCCAGCAGCAGGGGGGACAGGCGAAACACTGAAGCTTTCTTT.